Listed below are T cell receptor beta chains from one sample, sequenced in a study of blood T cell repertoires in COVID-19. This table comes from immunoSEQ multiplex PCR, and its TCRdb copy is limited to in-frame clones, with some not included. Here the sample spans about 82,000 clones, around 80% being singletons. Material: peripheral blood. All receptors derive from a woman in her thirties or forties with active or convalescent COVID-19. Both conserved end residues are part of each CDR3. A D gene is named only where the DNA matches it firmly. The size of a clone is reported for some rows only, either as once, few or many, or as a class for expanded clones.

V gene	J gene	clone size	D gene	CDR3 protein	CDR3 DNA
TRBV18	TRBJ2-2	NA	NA	CASSKRQSNTGELFF	TGTGCCAGCTCAAAAAGACAGTCGAACACCGGGGAGCTGTTTTTT
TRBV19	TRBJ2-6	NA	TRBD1	CASSSPGTGVPGANVLTF	TGTGCCAGTAGTTCCCCCGGGACAGGGGTACCTGGGGCCAACGTCCTGACTTTC
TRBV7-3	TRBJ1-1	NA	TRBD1	CASSSGQGADRTEAFF	TGTGCCAGCAGCTCTGGACAGGGGGCCGACCGCACTGAAGCTTTCTTT
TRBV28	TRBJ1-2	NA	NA	CASSLVRAGYGYTF	TGTGCCAGCAGTTTAGTGAGGGCCGGCTATGGCTACACCTTC
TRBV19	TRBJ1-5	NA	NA	CASSMEGAGNQPQHF	TGTGCCAGTAGTATGGAAGGGGCCGGCAATCAGCCCCAGCATTTT
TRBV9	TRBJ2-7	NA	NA	CASSIGYSYEQYF	TGTGCCAGCAGCATAGGCTACTCCTACGAGCAGTACTTC
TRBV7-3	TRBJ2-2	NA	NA	CASSRGGGELFF	TGTGCCAGCAGTAGGGGTGGCGGGGAGCTGTTTTTT
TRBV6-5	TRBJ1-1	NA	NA	CASTNGGATEAFF	TGTGCCAGCACCAACGGGGGTGCCACTGAAGCTTTCTTT
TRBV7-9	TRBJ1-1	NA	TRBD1	CASTHAGQGAWTEAFF	TGTGCCAGCACCCACGCGGGACAGGGGGCTTGGACTGAAGCTTTCTTT
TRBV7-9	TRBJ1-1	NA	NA	CASTFPPGYTEAFF	TGTGCCAGCACCTTCCCCCCAGGGTACACTGAAGCTTTCTTT
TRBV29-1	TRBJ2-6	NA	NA	CSAGDSSGANVLTF	TGCAGCGCGGGGGACAGCTCTGGGGCCAACGTCCTGACTTTC
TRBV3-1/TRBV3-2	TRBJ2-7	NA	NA	CASSQPIDGSQYF	TGTGCCAGCAGCCAACCGATCGACGGGTCACAGTACTTC
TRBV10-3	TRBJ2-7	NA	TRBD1	CAISDPTGILYEQYF	TGTGCCATCAGTGACCCGACAGGGATTCTCTACGAGCAGTACTTC
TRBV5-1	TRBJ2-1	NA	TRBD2	CASSLPEGLPGNEQFF	TGCGCCAGCAGCCTTCCTGAGGGACTACCAGGGAATGAGCAGTTCTTC
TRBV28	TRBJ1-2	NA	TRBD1	CASSASGGFYTF	TGTGCCAGCAGTGCATCAGGGGGGTTCTACACCTTC
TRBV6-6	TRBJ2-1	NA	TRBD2	CASSSAGGEGYNEQFF	TGTGCCAGCAGTTCGGCCGGGGGGGAGGGTTACAATGAGCAGTTCTTC
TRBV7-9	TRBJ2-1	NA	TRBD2	CASSAGLAGYNEQFF	TGTGCCAGCAGCGCGGGACTAGCGGGCTACAATGAGCAGTTCTTC
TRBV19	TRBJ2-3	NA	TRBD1	CATSVDRAADTQYF	TGTGCCACCTCGGTGGACAGGGCGGCAGATACGCAGTATTTT
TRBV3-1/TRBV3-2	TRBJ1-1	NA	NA	CASSQKGAPEAFF	TGTGCCAGCAGCCAAAAAGGGGCACCTGAAGCTTTCTTT
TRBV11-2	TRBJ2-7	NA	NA	CASSLDPSSYEQYF	TGTGCCAGCAGCTTAGATCCTAGCTCCTACGAGCAGTACTTC
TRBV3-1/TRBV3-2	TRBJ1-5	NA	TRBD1	CASSLGQSNQPQHF	TGTGCCAGCAGCCTGGGACAGAGCAATCAGCCCCAGCATTTT
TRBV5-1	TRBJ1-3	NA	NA	CASSLDWSSGNTIYF	TGCGCCAGCAGTTTGGACTGGAGCTCTGGAAACACCATATATTTT
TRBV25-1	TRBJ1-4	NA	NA	CASSQCREGANEKLFF	TGTGCCAGCTCCCAATGCCGCGAGGGGGCTAATGAAAAACTGTTTTTT
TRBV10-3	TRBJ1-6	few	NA	CAISAAQEYNSPLHF	TGTGCCATCAGTGCCGCACAGGAATATAATTCACCCCTCCACTTT
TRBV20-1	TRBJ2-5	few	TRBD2	CSASAAGAGETQYF	TGCAGTGCTAGTGCAGCGGGGGCGGGCGAGACCCAGTACTTC
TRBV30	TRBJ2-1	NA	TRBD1	CAWKKRQGTISGEQFF	TGTGCCTGGAAGAAAAGACAGGGGACGATATCCGGTGAGCAGTTCTTC
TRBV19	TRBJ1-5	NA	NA	CASSIIGAGSQNQPQHF	TGTGCCAGTAGTATAATCGGGGCCGGGAGTCAAAATCAGCCCCAGCATTTT
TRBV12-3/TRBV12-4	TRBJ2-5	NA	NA	CASSSDSQETQYF	TGTGCCAGCAGCTCCGACAGCCAAGAGACCCAGTACTTC
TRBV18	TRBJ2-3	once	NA	CASSPLAGASTDTQYF	TGTGCCAGCTCACCACTGGCAGGGGCAAGCACAGATACGCAGTATTTT
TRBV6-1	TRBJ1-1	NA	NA	CASSEPGWDTEAFF	TGTGCCAGCAGTGAACCCGGGTGGGACACTGAAGCTTTCTTT